This T cell receptor beta chain originates from a study of radiotherapy plus CTLA-4 blockade in lung cancer. Study summary: Among enrolled patients, over 15% responded and 30% to 40% achieved disease control.

For this clone: Its antigen remains unidentified.

Using immunoSEQ multiplex PCR, the repertoire was profiled, and TCRdb retains in-frame clones only, with some absent. The table lists more than 75,000 clones, 72% of them singletons. Study-wide points: The best prediction of response reportedly came from early blood T cell clone dynamics, with interferon-beta. Some TCR clones had been derived from tumors. These clones expanded in peripheral blood after radiotherapy plus ipilimumab.

There are 15 residues in the CDR3. V shed 2 bases, J shed 6 bases, and the junction held 5 bases outside the gene matches. Germline-derived CDR1 and CDR2 are SGHNT and YYREEE (reference sequence). The sample in question was peripheral blood, obtained from a patient treated with radiotherapy plus ipilimumab. J is TRBJ2-1 and V is TRBV5-4, with TRBD2 identical over 10 bases. The sequence was collected from a human donor with non-small cell lung cancer that progressed on radiotherapy plus ipilimumab. As DNA, the CDR3 is TGTGCCAGCAGCTTAGCGGGAGGGGCCGTCAATGAGCAGTTCTTC. Protein product: CASSLAGGAVNEQFF.